The rows below give T cell receptor beta chains drawn from one sample of a study of vaccination effects on CD4 cells after COVID-19. These receptors' targets are unknown. Data came from immunoSEQ multiplex PCR; TCRdb stores just in-frame clones and leaves some out. The repertoire holds roughly 36,000 clones, with 65% to 75% as singletons. This specimen consisted of CD4+ T cells from PBMCs cultured without peptide, obtained before COVID-19 vaccination. These receptors all stem from a human donor who received a COVID-19 vaccine. Both conserved end residues are part of each CDR3. Each record gives: J gene, clone size, D gene, V gene, CDR3 DNA, CDR3 protein. A D gene is named only where the DNA matches it firmly. A row's size may be missing; if present it is once, few, many or a size class.

TRBJ2-7,.,TRBD2,TRBV20-1,TGCAGTGCTAATGAGGCGGGAGGGCCGATTTACGAGCAGTACTTC,CSANEAGGPIYEQYF
TRBJ2-7,.,TRBD2,TRBV3-1/TRBV3-2,TGTGCCAGCAGCCAAGTCCGAGCGGGAGGGCTCGGGAGGCACTACGAGCAGTACTTC,CASSQVRAGGLGRHYEQYF
TRBJ2-6,.,.,TRBV2,TGTGCCAGCAGTGCAGAGGGTTCTGGGGCCAACGTCCTGACTTTC,CASSAEGSGANVLTF
TRBJ1-6,few,TRBD1,TRBV6-4,TGTGCCAGCAGTACAGGGGGCCGTGGTTCACCCCTCCACTTT,CASSTGGRGSPLHF
TRBJ2-7,.,TRBD1,TRBV27,TGTGCCAGCACCCCATCGATGGGACAGGGTTCCTACGAGCAGTACTTC,CASTPSMGQGSYEQYF
TRBJ2-3,.,TRBD2,TRBV5-1,TGCGCCAGCAGCTCAGGGACTAGCGGGAGTACGCAGTATTTT,CASSSGTSGSTQYF
TRBJ2-1,few,.,TRBV7-9,TGTGCCAGCAGCCCATCTAACAATGAGCAGTTCTTC,CASSPSNNEQFF
TRBJ2-3,once,.,TRBV28,TGTGCCAGCAGTTCCCGGGCGGGCTTCACAGATACGCAGTATTTT,CASSSRAGFTDTQYF
TRBJ2-6,.,.,TRBV5-1,TGCGCCAGCAGCTTGGAGTCAGGGGTCGGTGCCAACGTCCTGACTTTC,CASSLESGVGANVLTF
TRBJ1-5,.,.,TRBV7-9,TGTGCCAGCAGCTTAGGTGGAAGGCGAGGGCAGCCCCAGCATTTT,CASSLGGRRGQPQHF
TRBJ1-2,.,.,TRBV4-1,TGCGCCAGCAGCCATCCCCCGAGGGGGGCCCGTCATGGCTACACCTTC,CASSHPPRGARHGYTF
TRBJ2-2,few,TRBD1,TRBV19,TGTGCCAGTAACTCCAATTGGGCCAGGGGGCACACCGGGGAGCTGTTTTTT,CASNSNWARGHTGELFF
TRBJ2-7,.,.,TRBV21-1,TGTGCCAGCAGCAAAGAGCTGACTAGCGGGGTCCCCTACGAGCAGTACTTC,CASSKELTSGVPYEQYF
TRBJ2-5,once,TRBD2,TRBV12-3/TRBV12-4,TGTGCCAGCACCGGGGGGTATAGAGAGACCCAGTACTTC,CASTGGYRETQYF
TRBJ2-1,once,.,TRBV3-1/TRBV3-2,TGTGCCAGCAGCCAAGAGCGTTTATTGGGATACAATGAGCAGTTCTTC,CASSQERLLGYNEQFF
TRBJ1-5,.,.,TRBV9,TGTGCCAGCAGCGTAGGCCAGGGGAGCAATCAGCCCCAGCATTTT,CASSVGQGSNQPQHF
TRBJ2-5,.,.,TRBV5-6,TGTGCCAGCAGCTTGATGAGAAGGAGAGAGACCCAGTACTTC,CASSLMRRRETQYF
TRBJ2-2,.,TRBD1,TRBV7-2,TGTGCCAGCAGCGCAGGGGGATATGGCGGGGAGCTGTTTTTT,CASSAGGYGGELFF
TRBJ2-7,.,TRBD1,TRBV28,TGTGCCAGTACGACAGGGGGCGCGATCTACGAGCAGTACTTC,CASTTGGAIYEQYF
TRBJ1-4,once,TRBD1,TRBV25-1,TGTGCCAGCAGTGTCCAGGGGGCAGGTGAAAAACTGTTTTTT,CASSVQGAGEKLFF
TRBJ1-4,.,.,TRBV20-1,TGCAGTGCTCCCGCTCTGCGGGGGATGTACTTT,CSAPALRGMYF
TRBJ2-1,.,.,TRBV27,TGTGCCACCAGACGTTGGGAGTCGCCCTACAATGAGCAGTTCTTC,CATRRWESPYNEQFF
TRBJ1-2,few,TRBD1,TRBV5-5,TGTGCCAGCAGCATTCGGACAGGGCCACGGTATGGCTACACCTTC,CASSIRTGPRYGYTF
TRBJ1-2,.,.,TRBV19,TGTGCCAGTAGCTCTTCTAGGACGATAGGCGGCTACACCTTC,CASSSSRTIGGYTF
TRBJ1-4,.,.,TRBV4-1,TGCGCCAGCAGCCAAGGTCTCTCCGAAAAACTGTTTTTT,CASSQGLSEKLFF
TRBJ2-3,.,TRBD2,TRBV6-6,TGTGCCAGCAGTCCCGGACTAGCGTCAGATACGCAGTATTTT,CASSPGLASDTQYF
TRBJ2-7,.,.,TRBV27,TGTGCCAGCAGTTTATCTCCAGGGCCGGGACTTTACGAGCAGTACTTC,CASSLSPGPGLYEQYF
TRBJ1-2,once,.,TRBV11-1,TGTGCCAGCAGCTTACGGGCGGGGAGCTATGGCTACACCTTC,CASSLRAGSYGYTF
TRBJ2-5,.,.,TRBV5-5,TGTGCCAGCAGCCAACCGGAGGGCGTTGAGACCCAGTACTTC,CASSQPEGVETQYF
TRBJ1-1,.,.,TRBV29-1,TGCAGCGTTGCATCTCGTCAGAGCAACACTGAAGCTTTCTTT,CSVASRQSNTEAFF
TRBJ1-2,.,TRBD1,TRBV4-1,TGCGCCAGCAGCCAATCTACAGGGGCTAACTATGGCTACACCTTC,CASSQSTGANYGYTF
TRBJ1-5,.,TRBD1,TRBV2,TGTGCCAGCGGAGGACAGGGGGCGCGTAATCAGCCCCAGCATTTT,CASGGQGARNQPQHF
TRBJ1-1,few,.,TRBV5-4,TGTGCCAGCAGCTTGAACAGAGAGACTGAAGCTTTCTTT,CASSLNRETEAFF
TRBJ1-6,.,.,TRBV18,TGTGCCAGCACCCAGGGGAATAATTCACCCCTCCACTTT,CASTQGNNSPLHF
TRBJ1-2,once,.,TRBV30,TGTGCCTGGAGTCCCGAAACCACCGGGGGCTACACCTTC,CAWSPETTGGYTF
TRBJ1-2,once,.,TRBV14,TGTGCCAGCAGCCGGGCATTCCTCTATGGCTACACCTTC,CASSRAFLYGYTF